This T cell receptor (beta chain) was found in a study of blood T cells in healthy people across ages (dated by TCRdb to 2015 to 2017). Regarding the complete study: In model experiments, roughly one uniquely barcoded TCR beta cDNA molecule per two T cells was captured by template switching. Donors were grouped into four age groups: young (average roughly 17 years), middle-aged (around 39), aged (over 55) and long-lived (less than 85). Using deep sequencing normalized with unique cDNA molecular identifiers, the study measured how TCR beta repertoire diversity changes with age. For two donors (one aged 18 to 29 and one aged 80 or older), the study analyzed two additional independent replicas of 1 million unique cDNA reads from the same blood draw. Findings and caveats that apply to the study as a whole: There was a strong correlation between observed TCR beta diversity and the percentage of naive T cells measured by flow cytometry. Observed TCR beta diversity per million T cells fell roughly linearly with age, and a significant reduction was already apparent by age around 39. Estimates of total diversity from one million sequenced T cells were regarded as lower bounds and underestimates. Because the CMV infection status of the donors was unknown, age-related changes in expanded clonotypes may potentially have been confounded. Since profiling was done on bulk unsorted PBMCs, naive and antigen-experienced compartments could not be conclusively compared. Compared with the aged group, the long-lived group had more naive CD4+ T cells, fewer expanded clones and increased TCR diversity, suggesting age selection.

The donors were around 39 Caucasian individuals from Russia, aged roughly 6 to 100 years, who were systemically healthy. About 9.6 milliliters of peripheral blood were collected from each donor into EDTA-treated Vacutainer tubes. Ficoll-Paque density-gradient centrifugation was used to isolate PBMCs, with at least 7 million obtained per sample. Total RNA was extracted from PBMCs with Trizol reagent, with at least 6 micrograms obtained per sample. The percentages of naive CD45RAhigh/CD27high T cells were determined by flow cytometry on a PBMC aliquot from every donor. Taken from the germline V gene, the CDR1 and CDR2 loops are KGHSH and LQKENI. The CDR3 runs 15 amino acids, cysteine and phenylalanine included. The sequence is cut down to CDR3 DNA, 45 bases in frame from base 1. This clonotype was observed a few times. What antigen it recognizes has not been identified. There are no base qualities to consult, and no much larger clone falls within one base.

Receptor amplification or capture employed 5' RACE. The run used an Illumina HiSeq 2500. A second about 6 to 11 cycle PCR used a sample-barcoded 5' primer and a J-beta primer mix. Each TCR beta cDNA molecule received a unique molecular identifier from a template-switch 5' adaptor carrying 12 random nucleotides. At least 3 million CDR3-containing paired-end reads were obtained from each sample. The Mint cDNA synthesis kit, primed by a TRBC-specific oligonucleotide, was used to synthesize first-strand cDNA from all RNA. After uracil-DNA glycosylase treatment, a first 18-cycle PCR used universal primers M1SS and BC2_uni_R on all cDNA. The authors' analysis ran thus. For normalization, 1 million high-quality reads were randomly selected from each sample, with every read carrying a distinct molecular identifier. Reads with shared molecular identifiers were discarded instead of being binned into consensus sequences. MiTCR, with a Q25 quality threshold and the strictest error-elimination algorithm, was used for CDR3 identification, clonotype clustering and error correction. A nonparametric unseen species model with Euler transformation was used to estimate a lower bound on total TCR beta diversity. Starting from the raw public reads, TCRdb applied fastp trimming at Q25, assembled clones with MiXCR and retained in-frame beta chains. Every distinct CDR3 protein forms one entry, paired with its most common genes and DNA. V and J calls and clone size were set by TCRdb, not the authors. Within this sample are about 1 million distinct CDR3 sequences, with 20% to 25% of them counted one time only. The top ten clonotypes cover about 0.72% of the sample.

The sample was also reused in another study, on T cells of mothers and their children. That second publication adds: Nine systemically healthy Caucasian individuals served as donors, namely three mothers together with their six children. cDNA synthesis used all of the extracted RNA, with 1.5 ug of RNA in each 15 ul reaction. Sample barcodes and 2-4 random nucleotides were added via the M1S primer in the second PCR. Over 10 million TCR beta CDR3 reads came from each mother, compared with some 3 million reads from each child. Thymic selection shapes the output of TCR recombination in a similar way in related and unrelated pairs, and inherited differences have a minor effect. Normalized repertoire overlap was always slightly but never significantly higher in related than unrelated mother-child pairs. Persistent microchimeric T cell clones were not detected, at a sensitivity of about 100 clones per million clonotypes. To look for features that set related mother-child pairs apart from unrelated individuals, the researchers ran deep NGS to compare the TCR beta repertoires of mothers and children. On average, the children were approximately 11 +/- 4 years old, while the mothers were approximately 40 +/- 4 years old. After adapters were ligated using NEBNext reagents, the libraries underwent 100+100 nt paired-end sequencing on an Illumina HiSeq 2000. To prevent cross-contamination, the mother and child libraries were prepared a month apart and were sequenced in separate runs. For each donor, somewhere between about 450,000 and 2,200,000 distinct TCR beta clonotypes were identified. Naive TCR beta clonotypes were estimated from low-frequency clonotypes matched to each donor's FACS-determined naive share, without sorting.

Sequenced: blood. Recombination joined TRBV18 with TRBJ2-5; TRBD2 might be the D gene, on 5 matching bases. TRBJ2-7 matches the DNA end more closely, so the J call is doubtful. The TCR comes from a girl aged 2 to 9 in good health. CDR3 sequence: CASSPQGVISYEQYF. Read as DNA, the sequence is TGTGCCAGCTCACCACAGGGAGTAATCTCCTACGAGCAGTACTTC.